The clone carrying this T cell receptor (beta chain) has a handful of counts. Its antigen is unknown. CDR1 SEHNR and CDR2 FQNEAQ come from the germline V gene (reference sequence). This CDR3 is 16 amino acids long. Trimming removed 5 bases from V and 0 bases from J, with 16 bases in between. Individual cDNA molecules were tagged with unique molecular identifiers. TCRdb reanalysed the 5' RACE reads using MiXCR and keeps one entry per CDR3 protein. The data show under 70,000 distinct CDR3 sequences, roughly 12% seen once. The sample is drawn from a study of early T cells in non-severe SARS-CoV-2 infection. At the level of the study: Alpha and beta chains were unpaired, from unsorted whole-blood bulk RNA.

Study observations and caveats: Missing private and CD4 specificities, VDJdb matching favored anti-spike CD8 responses.

Source material: whole blood. The genes are TRBV7-9 and TRBJ1-1; no clear D gene. The receptor was derived from an adult who was a healthcare worker with PCR-confirmed SARS-CoV-2 infection or an uninfected control (not recorded which). CDR3 sequence: CASSTQVEVMNTEAFF. In DNA, the CDR3 is TGTGCCAGCAGCACCCAAGTGGAGGTCATGAACACTGAAGCTTTCTTT. The variable domain in full, completed from reference TRBV7-9 and TRBJ1-1, reads DTGVSQNPRHKITKRGQNVTFRCDPISEHNRLYWYRQTLGQGPEFLTYFQNEAQLEKSRLLSDRFSAERPKGSFSTLEIQRTEQGDSAMYLCASSTQVEVMNTEAFFGQGTRLTVV.